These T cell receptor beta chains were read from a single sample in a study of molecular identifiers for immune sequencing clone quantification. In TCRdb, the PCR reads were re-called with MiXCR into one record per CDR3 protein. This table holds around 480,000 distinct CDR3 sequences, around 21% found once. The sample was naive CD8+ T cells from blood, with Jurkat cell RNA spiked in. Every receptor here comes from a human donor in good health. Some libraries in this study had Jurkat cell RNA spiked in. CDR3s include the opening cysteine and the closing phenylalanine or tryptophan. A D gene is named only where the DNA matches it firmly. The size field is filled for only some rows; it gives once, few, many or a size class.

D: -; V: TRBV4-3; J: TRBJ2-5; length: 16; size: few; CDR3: CASSQGTTGIWVTQYF; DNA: TGCGCCAGCAGCCAGGGCACAACAGGGATATGGGTGACCCAGTACTTC
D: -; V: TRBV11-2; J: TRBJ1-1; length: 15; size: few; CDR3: CASSLLLGPSTEAFF; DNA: TGTGCCAGCAGCTTACTGTTGGGGCCTAGCACTGAAGCTTTCTTT
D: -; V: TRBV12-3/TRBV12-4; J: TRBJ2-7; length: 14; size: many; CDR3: CASSLAGAANEQYF; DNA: TGTGCCAGCAGTTTAGCGGGAGCTGCCAACGAGCAGTACTTC
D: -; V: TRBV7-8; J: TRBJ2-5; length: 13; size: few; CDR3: CASSLQAEETQYF; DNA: TGTGCCAGCAGCTTACAGGCCGAAGAGACCCAGTACTTC
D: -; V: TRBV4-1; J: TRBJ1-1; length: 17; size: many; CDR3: CASSQDQFSRDNTEAFF; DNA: TGCGCCAGCAGCCAAGATCAGTTCAGCCGGGACAACACTGAAGCTTTCTTT
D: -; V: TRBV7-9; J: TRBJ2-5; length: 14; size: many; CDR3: CASSSPPAGETQYF; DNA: TGTGCCAGCAGCTCCCCCCCGGCTGGAGAGACCCAGTACTTC
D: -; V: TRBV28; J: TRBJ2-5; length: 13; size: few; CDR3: CASSTQGQETQYF; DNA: TGTGCCAGCAGCACCCAAGGCCAAGAGACCCAGTACTTC
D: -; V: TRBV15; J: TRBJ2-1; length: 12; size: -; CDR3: CATSRDRGVLFF; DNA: TGTGCCACCAGCAGAGATCGCGGGGTTCTGTTCTTC
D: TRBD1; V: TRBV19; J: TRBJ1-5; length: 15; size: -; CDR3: CASSISGQGSQPQHF; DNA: TGTGCCAGTAGTATATCAGGACAGGGCAGTCAGCCCCAGCATTTT
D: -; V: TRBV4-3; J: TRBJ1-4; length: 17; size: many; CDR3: CASSQEIWISTNEKLFF; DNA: TGCGCCAGCAGCCAAGAGATCTGGATTTCAACTAATGAAAAACTGTTTTTT
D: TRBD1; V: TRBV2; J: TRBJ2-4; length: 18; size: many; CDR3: CASSYTGTEELAKNIQYF; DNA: TGTGCCAGCAGTTACACCGGGACAGAAGAGTTAGCCAAAAACATTCAGTACTTC
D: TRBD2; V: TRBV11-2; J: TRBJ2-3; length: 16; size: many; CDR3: CASSLIAGSSTDTQYF; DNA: TGTGCCAGCAGCTTAATAGCGGGCTCCAGCACAGATACGCAGTATTTT
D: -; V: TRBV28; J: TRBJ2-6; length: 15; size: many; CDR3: CASRITSSGANVLTF; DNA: TGTGCCAGCAGAATCACCTCCTCTGGGGCCAACGTCCTGACTTTC
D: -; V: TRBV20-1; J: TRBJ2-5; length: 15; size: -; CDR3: CSVREPYTLVETQYF; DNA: TGCAGTGTTAGAGAGCCTTACACCCTTGTAGAGACCCAGTACTTC
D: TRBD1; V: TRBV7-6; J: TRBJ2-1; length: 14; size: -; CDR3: CASSLWTGDNEQFF; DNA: TGTGCCAGCAGCTTATGGACAGGGGACAATGAGCAGTTCTTC
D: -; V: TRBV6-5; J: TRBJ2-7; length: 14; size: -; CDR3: CASSYSEPTYEQYF; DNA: TGTGCCAGCAGTTACTCCGAACCTACCTACGAGCAGTACTTC
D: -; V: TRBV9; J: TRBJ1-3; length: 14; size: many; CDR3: CASSAGSSGNTIYF; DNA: TGTGCCAGCAGCGCAGGGAGCTCTGGAAACACCATATATTTT